This T cell receptor beta chain was sequenced during a study of lymphopenia after photon versus proton radiotherapy. This table comes from immunoSEQ multiplex PCR, and its TCRdb copy is limited to in-frame clones, with some not included. The sample consists of 26,000 or so clones, more than 70% of them appearing once. The TCR originated in a man aged 25-45 years with gastric cancer. The specimen comprised peripheral blood, sampled from a patient treated with photon-based radiotherapy.

The CDR3 DNA reads as TGTGCCAGCAGCCCAGGGCAGGCTCGGGCCGAGCAGTACTTC. Encoded protein: CASSPGQARAEQYF. The chain recombines TRBV9 with TRBJ2-7; TRBD1 might be the D (5 bases). Trimming took 4 bases from V and 6 from J, leaving 17 bases between them. Germline CDR1 and CDR2: SGDLS and YYNGEE. The CDR3 is made up of 14 amino acids.